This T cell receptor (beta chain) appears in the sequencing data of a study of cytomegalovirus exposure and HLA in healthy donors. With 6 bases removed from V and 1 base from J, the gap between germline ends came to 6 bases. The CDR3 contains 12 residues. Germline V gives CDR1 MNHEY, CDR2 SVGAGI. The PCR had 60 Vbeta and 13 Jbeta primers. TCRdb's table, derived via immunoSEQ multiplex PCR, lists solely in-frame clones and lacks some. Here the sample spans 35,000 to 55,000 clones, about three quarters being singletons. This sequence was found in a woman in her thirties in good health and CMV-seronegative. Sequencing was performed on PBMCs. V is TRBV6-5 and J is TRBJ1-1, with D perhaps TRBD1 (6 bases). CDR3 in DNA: TGTGCCAGCAGCAGGGGGAACACTGAAGCTTTCTTT. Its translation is CASSRGNTEAFF.